Below, 19 T cell receptor beta chains from the same sample are listed, as sequenced in a study of T cell changes during pregnancy in multiple sclerosis. Profiling relied on immunoSEQ multiplex PCR, and the TCRdb table lists in-frame clones only, not all of them. The repertoire consists of fewer than 70,000 clones, with approximately 92% occurring once and the leading ten covering just over 3%. The input for sequencing was CD8+ T cells from peripheral blood mononuclear cells, taken in the third trimester of pregnancy. These receptors all come from a female donor in good health, enrolled as a control in a pregnancy study.

The count of this clone is one. Here the CDR3 reads CASSRQGAGGGANVLTF. CDR3 DNA sequence: TGTGCCAGCAGTCGGCAGGGGGCAGGCGGTGGGGCCAACGTCCTGACTTTC. V is TRBV6-4 and J is TRBJ2-6; 8 nucleotides line up with TRBD1. J was trimmed by 3 bases and V by 5 bases; bases with no gene match: 9. Looked up from germline, CDR1 is MRHNA and CDR2 is SNTAGT. The CDR3 sequence is 17 residues long.

The chain couples TRBV7-2 to TRBJ2-5, with 11 bases fitting TRBD2. Germline V CDR1 and CDR2: SGHTA, FQGNSA. V dropped 6 bases and J dropped 2; count of bases not matched to a gene: 11. The CDR3 is 17 amino acids. DNA for the CDR3: TGTGCCAGCAGTTACGACAGACTAGCGGGACCACAAGAGACCCAGTACTTC. Its protein product is CASSYDRLAGPQETQYF.

The chain is built from TRBV6-4 and TRBJ2-4, with TRBD1 matching 8 bases. Trimming at V came to 2 bases and at J to 13 bases, leaving 10 bases not matched to a gene. Germline values: CDR1 MRHNA, CDR2 SNTAGT. The CDR3 sequence is 14 residues long. CDR3: CASSDVPGQAKQYF. CDR3 nucleotide sequence: TGTGCCAGCAGTGACGTCCCGGGACAGGCTAAACAGTACTTC.

This chain uses TRBV7-7 with TRBJ1-1; D call uncertain. The CDR3 totals 13 residues. V was trimmed by 2 bases and J by 1 base, leaving 5 bases between them. Per the germline V gene, CDR1 is SSHAT and CDR2 is FNYEAQ (reference sequence). Here the CDR3 reads CASSLTQNTEAFF. CDR3 nucleotides: TGTGCCAGCAGCTTAACACAGAACACTGAAGCTTTCTTT.

In its sample, this clone was seen once. This chain joins TRBV4-3 and TRBJ2-7; 9 bases align to TRBD1. The trim removed 1 base at V and 3 bases at J, leaving 4 bases unmatched. CDR3 length: 15 amino acids. Looked up from germline, CDR1 is LGHNA and CDR2 is YSLEER. The CDR3 DNA sequence: TGCGCCAGCAGCCAAGCTACAGGGGGCGGCTACGAGCAGTACTTC. Protein sequence: CASSQATGGGYEQYF.

The genes are TRBV4-2 and TRBJ1-1, with D possibly being TRBD1 (6 bases). This CDR3 region has 14 residues. Germline CDR1 is LGHNA and CDR2 is YNFKEQ. Deletions cut 1 base from V and 4 bases from J, with 10 bases between. The CDR3 DNA sequence: TGTGCCAGCAGCCAAGGGGCAGGGGCCACTGAAGCTTTCTTT. Translated, it gives CASSQGAGATEAFF.

The chain recombines TRBV30 with TRBJ2-1; tentative D call: TRBD1 (6 bases). The CDR3 is made up of 15 amino acids. V lost 3 bases to trimming and J lost 1 base, with 13 bases between them. From germline, CDR1 is GTSNPN and CDR2 SVGIG (reference sequence). CDR3 nucleotide sequence: TGTGCCTGGAGACCACAGGGTGGGTCCTACAATGAGCAGTTCTTC. Amino acids: CAWRPQGGSYNEQFF.

The gene calls are TRBV11-2 and TRBJ2-1; tentatively, D is TRBD1 (6 bases). Germline V gene lookup returns CDR1 SGHAT and CDR2 FQNNGV. The CDR3 runs 13 residues. The germline V and J ends were trimmed by 5 bases and 7 bases, with 12 bases remaining between them. CDR3 DNA sequence: TGTGCCAGCAGCGCTACAGGGAAGAATGAGCAGTTCTTC. This encodes CASSATGKNEQFF.

This clone came up once. The junction and the germline gene differ at one end; a read error may be behind it. This chain connects TRBV2 to TRBJ1-2; D ambiguous. Germline V lookup: CDR1 SNHLY, CDR2 FYNNEI. This CDR3 has 10 residues. CDR3 coding DNA: TGTGCCAGCAGTGGTTTCCGGGTCTTCTTC. It encodes CASSGFRVFF.

This rearrangement joins TRBV27 to TRBJ2-1; perhaps TRBD1 as D (5 bases). Germline values: CDR1 MNHEY, CDR2 SMNVEV (reference sequence). Trimming removed 11 bases at V and 5 bases at J, with 16 bases between. The CDR3 covers 13 residues. The CDR3 reads CADPGPRDNEQFF. The CDR3 DNA sequence: TGTGCCGACCCAGGGCCGCGAGACAATGAGCAGTTCTTC.

The chain combines TRBV7-8 with TRBJ2-3; tentatively, D is TRBD2 (5 bases). V lost 3 bases, J lost 3 bases, and 10 bases lay in between. Germline loops: CDR1 SGHVS, CDR2 FQNEAQ. CDR3 length: 14 residues. The CDR3 nucleotides are TGTGCCAGCAGCTTCACGAGCGGTACAGATACGCAGTATTTT. Encoded protein: CASSFTSGTDTQYF.

This chain links TRBV15 with TRBJ2-7, with a weak D call TRBD1 (6 bases). V was pared by 2 bases and J by 0 bases, with 14 bases between. This CDR3 has 16 amino acids. Germline V lookup: CDR1 LNHNV, CDR2 YYDKDF (reference sequence). CDR3 protein: CATSRYRDLTSYEQYF. The CDR3 bases are TGTGCCACCAGCAGATACAGGGACCTCACCTCCTACGAGCAGTACTTC. Supplemented by reference TRBV15 and TRBJ2-7, the full variable domain reads DAMVIQNPRYQVTQFGKPVTLSCSQTLNHNVMYWYQQKSSQAPKLLFHYYDKDFNNEADTPDNFQSRRPNTSFCFLDIRSPGLGDTAMYLCATSRYRDLTSYEQYFGPGTRLTVT.

The chain uses TRBV6-1 and TRBJ2-7; D possibly corresponds to TRBD1 (5 bases). This CDR3 is built from 12 residues. V lost 7 bases, J lost 4 bases, and 11 bases lay in between. The germline V gene encodes CDR1 MNHNS and CDR2 SASEGT. CDR3 sequence: CASTPDRYEQYF. The DNA of the CDR3 is TGTGCCAGCACCCCAGACAGATACGAGCAGTACTTC.

J is TRBJ1-1 and V is TRBV6-1; TRBD1 might be the D (6 bases). Trimming stripped 8 bases from V and 4 bases from J, with 17 bases between. Germline values: CDR1 MNHNS, CDR2 SASEGT. The CDR3 is 14 residues long. CDR3 amino acids: CASCPTGSPTEAFF. In DNA, the CDR3 is TGTGCCAGCTGCCCTACAGGGTCCCCCACTGAAGCTTTCTTT.

In this sample, this clone turned up a few times. The chain combines TRBV6-1 with TRBJ1-1; no reliable D call. This CDR3 is 10 amino acids long. Germline assignment: CDR1 MNHNS and CDR2 SASEGT. The V end was cut by 7 bases, the J end by 10 bases, with 10 bases between. This CDR3 is CASMGVVAFF. CDR3 DNA sequence: TGTGCCAGCATGGGAGTGGTAGCTTTCTTT.

The chain employs TRBV30 and TRBJ2-7; 9 bases align to TRBD1. Germline CDR1 is GTSNPN and CDR2 is SVGIG (reference sequence). The CDR3 spans 15 residues. The ends lost 3 bases at V and 4 bases at J; junction bases unmatched: 10. CDR3 sequence: CAWSPGTGTKYEQYF. DNA of the CDR3: TGTGCCTGGAGCCCCGGGACAGGGACGAAATACGAGCAGTACTTC.

A note on this clone: A junction end diverges from the germline sequence, so it may reflect a read error. The sample carries other DNA sequences with the same CDR3. The chain uses TRBV6-5 and TRBJ1-1; D unresolved. This CDR3 has 15 amino acids. The germline V gene encodes CDR1 MNHEY and CDR2 SVGAGI. CDR3 in amino acids: CASSSLIGSHTEAFF. The CDR3 coding sequence is TGTGCCAGCAGTTCTCTCATCGGGAGTCACACTGAAGCTTTTTTT.

The rearrangement joins TRBV9 to TRBJ2-1; tentatively, D is TRBD1 (5 bases). V lost 4 bases, J lost 2 bases, and 16 bases lay in between. The germline V gene encodes CDR1 SGDLS and CDR2 YYNGEE. The CDR3 has 16 amino acids. CDR3 DNA sequence: TGTGCCAGCAGCATCGAACAGGTCACTCCCTACAATGAGCAGTTCTTC. It specifies CASSIEQVTPYNEQFF.

V is TRBV5-6 and J is TRBJ2-3; TRBD1 matches at 12 bases. From germline, CDR1 is SGHDT and CDR2 YYEEEE. The V gene end was trimmed by 4 bases and the J gene end by 5 bases; junction bases not matched to a gene: 5. CDR3 length: 15 residues. The CDR3 sequence is CASSRDRGPIDTQYF. The CDR3 coding sequence is TGTGCCAGCAGCCGGGACAGGGGGCCAATAGATACGCAGTATTTT. Combining the CDR3 with reference TRBV5-6 and TRBJ2-3 gives the whole variable domain DAGVTQSPTHLIKTRGQQVTLRCSPKSGHDTVSWYQQALGQGPQFIFQYYEEEERQRGNFPDRFSGHQFPNYSSELNVNALLLGDSALYLCASSRDRGPIDTQYFGPGTRLTVL.